This T cell receptor (beta chain) was identified during a study of blood T cell repertoires in COVID-19. In the study overall: T cells, B-cell-depleted T cells, or PBMCs provided the cDNA or gDNA that served as material.

In the original workflow: It was from reference gene primer amplification that nucleated cell counts were estimated. Here immunoSEQ multiplex PCR was the method, and the copy in TCRdb shows in-frame clones only, minus some. Clone size and V and J calls were adopted from that table, with D and trimming inferred from the DNA. The sample contains about 230,000 clones, over 75% of which appear only once. The study assigned cohorts using participant-reported clinical history. CDR1 is MNHEY and CDR2 is SMNVEV in the germline V gene (reference sequence). J gave up 3 bases and V 5 bases, and 10 bases lay outside the gene matches. The CDR3 is made up of 15 amino acids.

The sequence was collected from a man younger than 35 who had recovered from COVID-19. The V call is TRBV27, the J call TRBJ2-7, with TRBD1 matching 7 bases. The sample comprised PBMCs or T cells enriched from blood (not recorded which). CDR3 in amino acids: CASSKTGTVHYEQYF. For the CDR3, the DNA is TGTGCCAGCAGTAAAACCGGGACAGTCCACTACGAGCAGTACTTC.